Sequencing of this T cell receptor beta chain was carried out in a study of T cells after yellow fever vaccination. Study in general: SMART-Seq v4 Ultra Low Input prepared libraries from low-cell fractions. Study-level results: CD4 and CD8 compartments shared a small share of clonotypes.

As TCR cDNA was made by 5'RACE template switching, a universal primer site and UMIs were added. TCRdb reprocessed the 5' RACE reads with MiXCR, giving one entry per CDR3 protein. The table shows more than 300,000 distinct CDR3 sequences, with approximately 4% occurring only once. This clonotype has a handful of counts. Its antigen remains unknown. Germline assignment: CDR1 SGHRS and CDR2 YFSETQ. This CDR3 is built from 15 residues. Deletions cut 0 bases from V and 3 bases from J, with 11 bases between. This rearrangement joins TRBV5-1 to TRBJ2-3; a possible D gene is TRBD2 (5 bases). The TCR was taken from a man between 18 and 29 years old who received the YFV17D yellow fever vaccine. The source material was PBMCs, sampled 15 days after the yellow fever booster vaccination. The CDR3 region has the DNA TGCGCCAGCAGCTTGGTTCCGGGATGGACAGATACGCAGTATTTT. Its translation: CASSLVPGWTDTQYF.